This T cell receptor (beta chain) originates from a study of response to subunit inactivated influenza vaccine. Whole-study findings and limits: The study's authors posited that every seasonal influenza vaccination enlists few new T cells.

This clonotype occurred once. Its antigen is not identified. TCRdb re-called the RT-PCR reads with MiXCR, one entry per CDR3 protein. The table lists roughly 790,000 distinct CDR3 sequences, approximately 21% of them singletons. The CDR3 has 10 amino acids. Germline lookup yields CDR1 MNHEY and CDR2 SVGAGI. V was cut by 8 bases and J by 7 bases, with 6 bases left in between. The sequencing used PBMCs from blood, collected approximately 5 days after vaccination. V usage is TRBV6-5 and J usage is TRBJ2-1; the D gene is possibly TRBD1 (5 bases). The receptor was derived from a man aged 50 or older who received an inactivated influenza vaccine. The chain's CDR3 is CASGANEQFF. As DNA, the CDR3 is TGTGCCAGCGGGGCAAATGAGCAGTTCTTC.